The entry below gives a single TCR beta chain sequence along with its context. Its antigen is as yet unknown. This entry is derived from a study of T cell repertoires in cytomegalovirus infection. Background on the study: Matching HLA type and CMV infection were both indicated by public TCR beta signatures.

TCRdb re-called the reads with MiXCR, one entry per CDR3 protein. The repertoire holds approximately 770,000 distinct CDR3 sequences, with almost 30% as singletons. J gave up 5 bases and V 5 bases, and 10 bases lay outside the gene matches. The CDR3 consists of 15 residues. Study-wide results and limits: What dominated the ex vivo response were HLA-C-restricted CMV-specific TCR beta clonotypes. Totalled public TCR beta family frequency picked out people who carried CMV plus the relevant HLA.

The source of this sequence is a human donor in good health (CMV status not recorded). Some clones in this sample may be carry-over from other donors' samples. The chain couples TRBV12-3 or TRBV12-4 to TRBJ1-2; TRBD1 matches 8 bases. The sequencing used cultured CD8+ T cells from PBMCs, collected from culture after CMV antigen stimulation. The DNA of the CDR3 is TGTGCCAGCAGTACTGGGACAGGAGTTGGATATGGCTACACCTTC. It is translated as CASSTGTGVGYGYTF.